A single sample is the source of the 27 T cell receptor beta chains below, sequenced in a study of T cells in Graves' hyperthyroidism and ophthalmopathy. RNA transcripts provided the source from which TCR beta CDR3 regions were amplified. The HTBI primer set served for first-round RT-PCR of the TCR CDR3. One entry per CDR3 protein, called by TCRdb with MiXCR from the multiplex PCR reads. The sample lists around 340,000 distinct CDR3 sequences, roughly 21% occurring once. Sequenced material: blood. Every receptor here comes from a woman aged 45 to 65 with Graves' hyperthyroidism.

The rearrangement joins TRBV5-4 to TRBJ2-2, with 12 bases matching TRBD2. The ends lost 5 bases at V and 2 bases at J; junction bases unmatched: 1. Germline values: CDR1 SGHNT, CDR2 YYREEE (reference sequence). The CDR3 runs 15 residues. CDR3 sequence reads: CASRTSGSNTGELFF. The CDR3 DNA sequence: TGTGCCAGCAGGACTAGCGGGAGCAACACCGGGGAGCTGTTTTTT.

This clonotype was seen many times. The chain uses TRBV19 and TRBJ1-2; D is undetermined. This CDR3 is 14 amino acids long. V dropped 1 base and J dropped 8 bases, with 14 bases sitting between them. Germline V gene data show CDR1 as LNHDA and CDR2 as SQIVND (reference sequence). CDR3 bases: TGTGCCAGTAGTATAGCCCTAGGCGCGAGAGGCTACACCTTC. Amino acids: CASSIALGARGYTF.

This clonotype has a count of ten or more. The V gene is TRBV28, the J gene TRBJ2-3; 9 nucleotides align to TRBD1. Germline values: CDR1 MDHEN, CDR2 SYDVKM. There are 16 residues in the CDR3. The ends lost 4 bases at V and 1 base at J; junction bases unmatched: 6. The CDR3: CASSSPRQGGTDTQYF. The DNA of the CDR3 is TGTGCCAGCAGTTCCCCCCGACAGGGGGGCACAGATACGCAGTATTTT.

This clonotype was found many times. The J gene is TRBJ2-3, the V gene TRBV20-1; 10 nucleotides align to TRBD2. CDR3 length equals 18 residues. J lost 0 bases, V lost 0 bases, and 9 bases had no gene match. CDR1 DFQATT and CDR2 SNEGSKA come from the germline V gene (reference sequence). The CDR3 here is CSARDLISGRLSTDTQYF. The CDR3 bases are TGCAGTGCTAGAGATCTCATTAGCGGGAGGCTTAGCACAGATACGCAGTATTTT.

This clonotype was found many times. The CDR3, as DNA: TGTGCCAGCAGAACGGGACAGGGGGTAGGTGGCTACACCTTC. Protein: CASRTGQGVGGYTF. The chain has TRBV12-3 or TRBV12-4 and TRBJ1-2; TRBD1 aligns across 11 bases. This CDR3 contains 14 residues. The V segment lost 6 bases and the J segment 7 bases; nucleotides outside the gene matches: 7.

This clonotype has at least ten counts. The chain links TRBV28 to TRBJ2-7; D unresolved. The CDR3 has 13 amino acids. The ends were cut back, 3 bases at V and 0 bases at J, with 6 bases in the middle. The germline gives CDR1 MDHEN, CDR2 SYDVKM. This chain's CDR3 is CASSFQISYEQYF. CDR3 nucleotides: TGTGCCAGCAGTTTCCAGATCTCCTACGAGCAGTACTTC.

This clonotype has only a few counts. This chain links TRBV20-1 with TRBJ1-1; D gene ambiguous. Trimming stripped 2 bases from V and 4 bases from J, with 14 bases between. This CDR3 has 14 amino acids. CDR1 is DFQATT, CDR2 SNEGSKA, per germline (reference sequence). This chain's CDR3 is CSARRGNSGTEAFF. Here the CDR3 DNA reads TGCAGTGCTAGAAGAGGGAATTCGGGCACTGAAGCTTTCTTT.

The chain links TRBV6-5 to TRBJ2-6; possible D gene TRBD2, 6 bases. The CDR3 has 16 amino acids. Looked up from germline, CDR1 is MNHEY and CDR2 is SVGAGI. V lost 2 bases and J lost 4, with 12 bases in between. CDR3 DNA sequence: TGTGCCAGCAGTTACGGGACTTCAACGGGGGCCAACGTCCTGACTTTC. Its protein is CASSYGTSTGANVLTF.

In its sample, this clonotype was seen a few times. The V gene is TRBV19, the J gene TRBJ2-6, with D maybe TRBD1 (7 bases). V dropped 5 bases and J dropped 4 bases, with 18 bases sitting between them. This CDR3 spans 17 amino acids. Per the germline V gene, CDR1 is LNHDA and CDR2 is SQIVND (reference sequence). The CDR3 nucleotides are TGTGCCAGTAGTGAACGAGGGGGCGGGATCGGGGCCAACGTCCTGACTTTC. It is translated as CASSERGGGIGANVLTF.

The chain couples TRBV12-3 or TRBV12-4 to TRBJ2-7, with 10 bases aligning to TRBD2. V shed 3 bases, J shed 2 bases, and the junction held 4 bases outside the gene matches. This CDR3 contains 15 residues. In nucleotides, the CDR3 is TGTGCCAGCAGTTTCTCGCTAGCGGGGGCCTACGAGCAGTACTTC. Its translation is CASSFSLAGAYEQYF.

The genes are TRBV6-4 and TRBJ2-2; 7 nucleotides match TRBD1. The CDR3 sequence is 15 residues long. V dropped 8 bases and J dropped 0; count of bases not matched to a gene: 6. The germline V gene has CDR1 MRHNA and CDR2 SNTAGT. The CDR3 loop reads CASGRTGANTGELFF. The CDR3 nucleotides are TGTGCCAGCGGCCGGACAGGCGCGAACACCGGGGAGCTGTTTTTT.

This clonotype was detected only a few times. V usage is TRBV6-4 and J usage is TRBJ1-5; no clear D gene. The germline gives CDR1 MRHNA, CDR2 SNTAGT. CDR3 length: 14 amino acids. Trimming took 2 bases from V and 0 from J, leaving 5 bases between them. The CDR3 loop reads CASSDRYSNQPQHF. CDR3 coding DNA: TGTGCCAGCAGTGACAGGTATAGCAATCAGCCCCAGCATTTT.

The chain joins TRBV4-2 to TRBJ1-4; D unclear. Germline-derived CDR1 and CDR2 are LGHNA and YNFKEQ. This CDR3 region has 15 residues. Trimming removed 5 bases at V and 2 bases at J, with 12 bases between. The DNA for the CDR3 is TGTGCCAGCAGCTCGAACACGGCCACTAATGAAAAACTGTTTTTT. Residues: CASSSNTATNEKLFF.

This clonotype was observed many times. The chain is built from TRBV29-1 and TRBJ1-1, with unresolved D. The germline V gene encodes CDR1 SQVTM and CDR2 ANQGSEA. CDR3 length equals 12 residues. Trimming stripped 1 base from V and 7 bases from J, with 10 bases between. In DNA, the CDR3 is TGCAGCGTTGAAGTAGGTCGCGGTGAAGCTTTCTTT. This encodes CSVEVGRGEAFF.

The gene calls are TRBV20-1 and TRBJ2-3, with 11 bases aligning to TRBD2. Germline V gives CDR1 DFQATT, CDR2 SNEGSKA (reference sequence). With V trimmed by 2 bases and J by 4 bases, 8 bases remained unmatched. This CDR3 is built from 16 residues. The CDR3: CSARILSGGAADTQYF. The CDR3 DNA reads TGCAGTGCTAGAATTCTTAGCGGGGGGGCTGCAGATACGCAGTATTTT.

This chain links TRBV28 with TRBJ1-5; 7 nucleotides align to TRBD1. The CDR3 loop spans 15 amino acids. After removal of 7 bases from V and 5 bases from J, the junction contained 11 bases not matched to a gene. The germline V gene has CDR1 MDHEN and CDR2 SYDVKM. CDR3 in amino acids: CASNARQGVYQPQHF. DNA of the CDR3: TGTGCCAGCAACGCGAGACAGGGAGTATATCAGCCCCAGCATTTT.

This clonotype has a count of ten or more. The V and J genes are TRBV12-3 or TRBV12-4 and TRBJ1-5; tentative D call: TRBD1 (6 bases). V lost 4 bases and J lost 1, with 8 bases in between. The CDR3 length is 14 residues. The CDR3: CASSSQGSNQPQHF. Here the CDR3 DNA reads TGTGCCAGCAGTTCACAGGGAAGCAATCAGCCCCAGCATTTT.

This clonotype occurred many times. This chain uses TRBV28 with TRBJ1-2; tentatively, D is TRBD1 (5 bases). This CDR3 has 14 residues. Germline CDR1 is MDHEN and CDR2 is SYDVKM. The germline V and J ends were trimmed by 4 bases and 8 bases, with 17 bases remaining between them. In nucleotides, the CDR3 is TGTGCCAGCAGTTCCCTGGGCAGGGACGAAGGCTACACCTTC. It codes for CASSSLGRDEGYTF.

In its sample, this clonotype was seen a few times. This chain joins TRBV11-2 and TRBJ1-4, with D uncertain. The CDR3 spans 14 residues. Germline loops: CDR1 SGHAT, CDR2 FQNNGV. V lost 2 bases to trimming and J lost 8 bases, with 12 bases between them. The CDR3 coding sequence is TGTGCCAGCAGCTTAAAACCATTTGGGGAAAAACTGTTTTTT. Its protein is CASSLKPFGEKLFF.

This clonotype was counted at least ten times. J is TRBJ1-4 and V is TRBV2, with D uncertain. Germline CDR1 is SNHLY and CDR2 is FYNNEI. The V end lost 3 bases, the J end lost 6 bases, and 14 bases lay between the germline ends. CDR3 length: 15 amino acids. CDR3 in amino acids: CASSEFARLDEKLFF. DNA of the CDR3: TGTGCCAGCAGTGAGTTCGCCAGACTCGATGAAAAACTGTTTTTT.

The V call is TRBV25-1, the J call TRBJ2-2; D remains ambiguous. This CDR3 spans 13 amino acids. The V end lost 6 bases, the J end lost 5 bases, and 10 bases lay between the germline ends. CDR1 and CDR2 (germline): MGHDK, SYGVNS. The CDR3 nucleotides are TGTGCCAGCAGGTATACCGTTACCGGGGAGCTGTTTTTT. Encoded protein: CASRYTVTGELFF. Supplemented by reference TRBV25-1 and TRBJ2-2, the full variable domain reads EADIYQTPRYLVIGTGKKITLECSQTMGHDKMYWYQQDPGMELHLIHYSYGVNSTEKGDLSSESTVSRIRTEHFPLTLESARPSHTSQYLCASRYTVTGELFFGEGSRLTVL.

This clonotype was counted only a few times. This chain uses TRBV25-1 with TRBJ1-2, with D perhaps TRBD1 (5 bases). The ends were cut back, 2 bases at V and 8 bases at J, with 12 bases in the middle. The CDR3 runs 13 residues. Germline V gene lookup returns CDR1 MGHDK and CDR2 SYGVNS. CDR3 in amino acids: CASSEGAVGGYTF. The DNA for the CDR3 is TGTGCCAGCAGTGAAGGGGCGGTAGGAGGCTACACCTTC.

This clonotype came up a few times. The chain links TRBV19 to TRBJ1-2; D not resolved. Germline CDR1 and CDR2: LNHDA and SQIVND (reference sequence). The CDR3 has 12 amino acids. V was pared by 1 base and J by 6 bases, with 6 bases between. As DNA, the CDR3 is TGTGCCAGTAGTATAGTGGGAGATGGCTACACCTTC. Its translation: CASSIVGDGYTF.

The CDR3 bases are TGTGCCAGTAGTATAGGACACCTGAACACTGAAGCTTTCTTT. Protein product: CASSIGHLNTEAFF. The chain combines TRBV19 with TRBJ1-1; D gene uncertain. Germline CDR1 and CDR2: LNHDA and SQIVND (reference sequence). The CDR3 consists of 14 residues. Trimming took off 1 base at V and 0 bases at J, with 6 bases between the two ends.

With respect to this clonotype: A much larger clone sits a single nucleotide away, making a read error possible. The V call is TRBV5-1, the J call TRBJ1-2, with D hard to call. Trimming shortened V by 3 bases and J by 3 bases, and 12 bases separated the two germline ends. CDR1 is SGHRS and CDR2 is YFSETQ in the germline V gene. The CDR3 loop spans 14 amino acids. The chain's CDR3 is CASSSGGFDYGYTF. Written as DNA, the CDR3 is TGCGCCAGCAGCTCCGGAGGGTTTGACTATGGCTACACCTTC.

The chain is built from TRBV7-2 and TRBJ2-7; tentative D call: TRBD1 (5 bases). The V end was cut by 2 bases, the J end by 2 bases, with 13 bases between. The CDR3 spans 15 residues. Per the germline V gene, CDR1 is SGHTA and CDR2 is FQGNSA. The CDR3 region has the DNA TGTGCCAGCAGCTTATTTGGTGGGGCAGCCTACGAGCAGTACTTC. Translated, it gives CASSLFGGAAYEQYF. Using reference TRBV7-2 and TRBJ2-7 for the parts outside the CDR3, the full variable domain is GAGVSQSPSNKVTEKGKDVELRCDPISGHTALYWYRQSLGQGLEFLIYFQGNSAPDKSGLPSDRFSAERTGGSVSTLTIQRTQQEDSAVYLCASSLFGGAAYEQYFGPGTRLTVT.

This clonotype was seen a handful of times. V and J are TRBV11-2 and TRBJ2-7, with D possibly TRBD1 on 6 matching bases. The CDR3 is made up of 14 amino acids. The V gene's germline CDR1 is SGHAT and CDR2 FQNNGV. V was shortened by 6 bases and J by 3 bases, with 15 bases between the two germline ends. In nucleotides, the CDR3 is TGTGCCAGCAGTTACACCGCAGGGGACTACGAGCAGTACTTC. Translation: CASSYTAGDYEQYF.